The 8 T cell receptor beta chains given below trace back to one sample, sequenced in a study of follicular helper T cells after annual influenza vaccination. Time point noted: 2015-2016 season, 7 days after influenza vaccination. Produced via immunoSEQ multiplex PCR; TCRdb's table is partial and in-frame only. The sample yields roughly 5,000 clones, approximately 88% seen once. The source was CXCR5+ CD38- circulating T follicular helper cells from blood, collected 7 days after influenza vaccination. The subset: circulating Tfh, non-naive CD4+CXCR5+PD-1+ (ICOS+CD38+ or ICOS-CD38-). The source of these receptors is an adult who received the influenza vaccine.

The DNA for the CDR3 is TGTGCCAGTAGTCGGGAAGGACAGGGCAATCAGCCCCAGCATTTT. Translation: CASSREGQGNQPQHF. J is TRBJ1-5 and V is TRBV19; 7 nucleotides align to TRBD1. V lost 5 bases and J lost 2; bases outside the gene matches: 6. The germline CDR1 and CDR2 sequences are LNHDA and SQIVND (reference sequence). There are 15 residues in the CDR3.

Written as DNA, the CDR3 is TGTGCCAGCAGCTATTCGACCGGGGGGATCGCTGAAGCTTTCTTT. Amino acid sequence: CASSYSTGGIAEAFF. The chain employs TRBV7-8 and TRBJ1-1; D is perhaps TRBD1 (5 bases). Germline CDR1 is SGHVS and CDR2 is FQNEAQ. V shed 4 bases and J shed 6 bases, with 18 bases lying between them. The CDR3 contains 15 residues.

This chain uses TRBV9 with TRBJ2-6; 11 nucleotides align to TRBD2. From germline, CDR1 is SGDLS and CDR2 YYNGEE. The CDR3 has 18 amino acids. After removal of 3 bases from V and 0 bases from J, the junction contained 5 bases not matched to a gene. The CDR3 DNA sequence: TGTGCCAGCAGCGCTACTAGCGGGGGCACCTCTGGGGCCAACGTCCTGACTTTC. This gives the protein CASSATSGGTSGANVLTF.

The rearrangement links TRBV7-2 to TRBJ2-5; D ambiguous. In germline, CDR1 is SGHTA, CDR2 FQGNSA. This CDR3 comprises 15 residues. Trimming removed 5 bases at V and 2 bases at J, with 15 bases between. The CDR3 spells CASSPQFGRQETQYF. The DNA for the CDR3 is TGTGCCAGCAGCCCCCAGTTTGGGCGGCAAGAGACCCAGTACTTC.

This chain uses TRBV13 with TRBJ1-1; possible D gene TRBD1, 6 bases. Germline lookup yields CDR1 PRHDT and CDR2 FYEKMQ (reference sequence). The CDR3 runs 14 residues. Trimming left V 3 bases short and J 7 bases short, with 15 bases between. The CDR3 DNA reads as TGTGCCAGCAGCTTTCGGGGGGCAATTCGTGAAGCTTTCTTT. It codes for CASSFRGAIREAFF.

This chain links TRBV29-1 with TRBJ2-7; D is perhaps TRBD2 (6 bases). V lost 1 base to trimming and J lost 1 base, with 11 bases between them. The CDR3 contains 14 residues. Germline V gene data show CDR1 as SQVTM and CDR2 as ANQGSEA. The CDR3: CSVEAGDGSYEQYF. Written as DNA, the CDR3 is TGCAGCGTTGAAGCGGGGGACGGTTCCTACGAGCAGTACTTC.

The chain uses TRBV4-3 and TRBJ1-2, with TRBD1 identical over 9 bases. The CDR3 is 14 residues long. Trimming took 4 bases from V and 7 from J; bases not matched to a gene: 7. Germline V CDR1 and CDR2: LGHNA, YSLEER. The CDR3 sequence is CASSLDRGGGGYTF. The DNA of the CDR3 is TGCGCCAGCAGCCTGGACAGGGGAGGGGGTGGCTACACCTTC.

The rearrangement joins TRBV19 to TRBJ2-2; D is unclear. Between the trimmed V and J ends, which lost 4 bases and 4 bases, there was a span of 13 bases. Per germline, CDR1 LNHDA and CDR2 SQIVND (reference sequence). The CDR3 covers 15 residues. This CDR3 reads CASSKSLGGTGELFF. CDR3 bases: TGTGCCAGTAGTAAAAGTCTGGGTGGCACCGGGGAGCTGTTTTTT.